This TCR beta chain was found in a study of cytomegalovirus exposure and HLA in healthy donors. Study results and limitations: Across donors, presence/absence analyses took sequencing depth to be roughly uniform. When the data were analyzed later, several of the most significant clusters appeared to be linked to common viral pathogens.

CDR1 MNHEY and CDR2 SVGAGI come from the germline V gene. Unmatched junction bases numbered 4, after V lost 6 bases and J lost 3 bases. There are 13 residues in the CDR3. On this clone itself: Its cognate antigen is unknown.

Use of 60 Vbeta and 13 Jbeta primers characterized the PCR. Measured with immunoSEQ multiplex PCR; TCRdb has only the in-frame clones, and not every one. The sample shows 120,000 to 150,000 clones, 75% to 80% of them seen only once. Sequences were obtained from PBMCs. The chain is built from TRBV6-5 and TRBJ1-1, with 7 bases fitting TRBD1. This clonotype originated in a man aged 18 to 29 in good health and CMV-seronegative. The CDR3 DNA reads as TGTGCCAGCAGACCAGGGGGGTACACTGAAGCTTTCTTT. Amino acid sequence: CASRPGGYTEAFF.